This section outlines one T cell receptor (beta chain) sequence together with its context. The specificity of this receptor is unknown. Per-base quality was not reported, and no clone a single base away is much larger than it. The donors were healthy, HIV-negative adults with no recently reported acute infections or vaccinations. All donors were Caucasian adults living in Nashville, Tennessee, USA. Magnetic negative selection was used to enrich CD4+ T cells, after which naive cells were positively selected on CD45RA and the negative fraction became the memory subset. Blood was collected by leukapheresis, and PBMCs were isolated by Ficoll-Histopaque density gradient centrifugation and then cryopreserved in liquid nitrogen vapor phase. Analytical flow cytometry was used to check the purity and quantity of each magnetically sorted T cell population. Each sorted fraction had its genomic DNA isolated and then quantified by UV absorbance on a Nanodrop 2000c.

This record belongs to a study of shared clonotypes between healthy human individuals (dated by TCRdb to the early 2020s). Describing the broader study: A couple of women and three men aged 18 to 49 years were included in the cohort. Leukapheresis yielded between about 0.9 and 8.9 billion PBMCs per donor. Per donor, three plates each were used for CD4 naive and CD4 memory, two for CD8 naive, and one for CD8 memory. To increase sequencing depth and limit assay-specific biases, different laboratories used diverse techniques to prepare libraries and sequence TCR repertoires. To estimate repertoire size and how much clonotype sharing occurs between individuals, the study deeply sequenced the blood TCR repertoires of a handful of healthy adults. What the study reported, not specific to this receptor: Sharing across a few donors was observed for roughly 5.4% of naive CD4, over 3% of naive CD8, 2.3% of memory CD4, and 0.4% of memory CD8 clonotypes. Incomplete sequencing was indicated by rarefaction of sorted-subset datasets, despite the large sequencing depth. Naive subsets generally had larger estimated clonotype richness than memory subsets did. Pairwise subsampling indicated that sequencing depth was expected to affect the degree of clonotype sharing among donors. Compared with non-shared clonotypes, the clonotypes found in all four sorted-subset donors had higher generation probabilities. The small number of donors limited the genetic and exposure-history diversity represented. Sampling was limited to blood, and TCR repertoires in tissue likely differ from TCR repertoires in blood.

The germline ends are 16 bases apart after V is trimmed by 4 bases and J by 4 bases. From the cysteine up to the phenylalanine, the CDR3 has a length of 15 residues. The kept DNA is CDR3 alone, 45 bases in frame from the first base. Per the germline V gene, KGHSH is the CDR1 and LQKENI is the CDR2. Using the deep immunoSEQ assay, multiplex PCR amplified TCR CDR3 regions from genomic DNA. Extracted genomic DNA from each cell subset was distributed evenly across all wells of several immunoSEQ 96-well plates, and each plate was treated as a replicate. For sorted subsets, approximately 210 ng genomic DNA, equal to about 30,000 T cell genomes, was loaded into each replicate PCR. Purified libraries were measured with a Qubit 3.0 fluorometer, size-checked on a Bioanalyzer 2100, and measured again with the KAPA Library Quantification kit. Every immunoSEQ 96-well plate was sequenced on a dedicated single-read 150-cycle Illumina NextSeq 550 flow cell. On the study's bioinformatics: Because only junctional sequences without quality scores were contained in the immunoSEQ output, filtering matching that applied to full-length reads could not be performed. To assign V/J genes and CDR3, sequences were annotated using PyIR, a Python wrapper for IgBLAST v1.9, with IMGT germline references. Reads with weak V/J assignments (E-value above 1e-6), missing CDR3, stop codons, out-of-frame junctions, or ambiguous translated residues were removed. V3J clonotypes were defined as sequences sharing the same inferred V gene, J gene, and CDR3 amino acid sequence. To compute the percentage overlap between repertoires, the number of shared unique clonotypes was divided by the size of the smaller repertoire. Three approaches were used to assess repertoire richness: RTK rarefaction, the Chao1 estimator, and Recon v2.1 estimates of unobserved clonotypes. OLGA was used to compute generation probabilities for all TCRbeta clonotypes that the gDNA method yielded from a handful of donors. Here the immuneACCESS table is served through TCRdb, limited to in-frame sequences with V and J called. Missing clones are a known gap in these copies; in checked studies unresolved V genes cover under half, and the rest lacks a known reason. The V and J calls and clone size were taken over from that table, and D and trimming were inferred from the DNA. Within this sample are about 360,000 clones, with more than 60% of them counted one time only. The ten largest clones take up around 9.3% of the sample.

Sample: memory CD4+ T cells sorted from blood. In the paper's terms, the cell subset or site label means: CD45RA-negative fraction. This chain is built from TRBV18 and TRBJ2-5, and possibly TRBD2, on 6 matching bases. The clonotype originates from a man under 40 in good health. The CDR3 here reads CASSLTTSYIETQYF. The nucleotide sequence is TGTGCCAGCTCACTTACGACTAGTTATATAGAGACCCAGTACTTC. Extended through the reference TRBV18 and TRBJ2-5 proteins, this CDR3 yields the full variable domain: NAGVMQNPRHLVRRRGQEARLRCSPMKGHSHVYWYRQLPEEGLKFMVYLQKENIIDESGMPKERFSAEFPKEGPSILRIQQVVRGDSAAYFCASSLTTSYIETQYFGPGTRLLVL.